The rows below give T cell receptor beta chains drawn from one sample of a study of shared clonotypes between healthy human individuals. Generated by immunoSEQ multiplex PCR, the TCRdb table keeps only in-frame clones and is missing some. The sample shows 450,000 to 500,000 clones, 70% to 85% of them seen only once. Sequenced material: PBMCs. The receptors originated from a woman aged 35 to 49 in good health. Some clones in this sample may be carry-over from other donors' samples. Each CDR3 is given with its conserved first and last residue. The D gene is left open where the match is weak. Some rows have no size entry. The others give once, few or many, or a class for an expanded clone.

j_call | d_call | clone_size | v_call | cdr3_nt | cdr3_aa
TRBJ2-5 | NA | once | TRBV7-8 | TGTGCCAGCAGCTGGGGTCTCGGGGAGACCCAGTACTTC | CASSWGLGETQYF
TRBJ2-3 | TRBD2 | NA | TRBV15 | TGTGCCACCACCACGGAGCGGGAGGGTCTGACAGATACGCAGTATTTT | CATTTEREGLTDTQYF
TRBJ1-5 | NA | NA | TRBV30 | TGTGCCTGGGTCCCGGGACCGGCGAGTCAGCCCCAGCATTTT | CAWVPGPASQPQHF
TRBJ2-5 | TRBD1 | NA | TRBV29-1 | TGCAGCGTTGAAGGTTCCTGGGACAGGGGCCAAGAGACCCAGTACTTC | CSVEGSWDRGQETQYF
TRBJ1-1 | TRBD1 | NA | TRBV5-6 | TGTGCCAGCAGCTTGTGGAGGGGGCCCATGAACACTGAAGCTTTCTTT | CASSLWRGPMNTEAFF
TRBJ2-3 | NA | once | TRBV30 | TGTGCCTGGAGTGTAATTCCCCTTAACAGCGACCTCACAGATACGCAGTATTTT | CAWSVIPLNSDLTDTQYF
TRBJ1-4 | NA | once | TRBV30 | TGTGCCTGGAGTGTAGGTTTAACACTGTTTTTT | CAWSVGLTLFF
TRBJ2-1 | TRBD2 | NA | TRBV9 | TGTGCCAGCAGCCGACTAGCGGGAGGGGGCGATGAGCAGTTCTTC | CASSRLAGGGDEQFF
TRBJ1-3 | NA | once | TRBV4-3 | TGCGCCAGCAGCCAAGATTTTAAGGGGCTAGGAAACACCATATATTTT | CASSQDFKGLGNTIYF
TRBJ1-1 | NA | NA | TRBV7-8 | TGTGCCAGCTGGGGGGTCGGGGGTAACACTGAAGCTTTCTTT | CASWGVGGNTEAFF
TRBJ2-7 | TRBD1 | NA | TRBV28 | TGTGCCAGCAGAACCGGGACAGGGAGATTGTACGAGCAGTACTTC | CASRTGTGRLYEQYF
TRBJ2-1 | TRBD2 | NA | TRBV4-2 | TGTGCCAGCAGCCAAAACGGGGGGACCTACAATGAGCAGTTCTTC | CASSQNGGTYNEQFF
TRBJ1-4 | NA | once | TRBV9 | TGTGCCAGCAGCTCGACCGGGACTACCAATGAAAAACTGTTTTTT | CASSSTGTTNEKLFF
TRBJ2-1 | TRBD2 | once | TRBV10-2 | TGCGCCAGCACCGTAAAGCGGGAGCGGTACAATGAGCAGTTCTTC | CASTVKRERYNEQFF
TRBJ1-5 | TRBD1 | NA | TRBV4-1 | TGCGCCAGCAGCCAAGATAGGGACAGGGGAGGTGGTTCGGGTCAGCCCCAGCATTTT | CASSQDRDRGGGSGQPQHF
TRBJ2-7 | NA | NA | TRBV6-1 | TGTGCCAGCAGTGAAGCGGCCGGGACAAGAAGCGAGCAGTACTTC | CASSEAAGTRSEQYF
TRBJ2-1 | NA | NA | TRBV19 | TGTGCCAGTACGATCAGCGGGCCCCGGGGGAATGAGCAGTTCTTC | CASTISGPRGNEQFF
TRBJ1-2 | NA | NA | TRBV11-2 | TGTGCCAGCGGGGTAGGCTCCTATGGCTACACCTTC | CASGVGSYGYTF
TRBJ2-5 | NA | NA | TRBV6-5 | TGTGCCAGCAGAGGGGTGGGGGAGTGGGAGACCCAGTACTTC | CASRGVGEWETQYF
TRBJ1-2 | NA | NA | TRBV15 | TGTGCCACCAGCAGAGATCTCGGAGGGAACTATGGCTACACCTTC | CATSRDLGGNYGYTF
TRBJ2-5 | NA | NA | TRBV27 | TGTGCCAGCAGTTTATCTTACAGTTTCCAAGAGACCCAGTACTTC | CASSLSYSFQETQYF
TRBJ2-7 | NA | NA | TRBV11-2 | TGTGCCAGCAGCTTAGAGGGGTCCCTGTGGGCCGAGCAGTACTTC | CASSLEGSLWAEQYF
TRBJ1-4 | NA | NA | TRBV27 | TGTGCCAGCAGTTTAACCGGGTTCTCGAATGAAAAACTGTTTTTT | CASSLTGFSNEKLFF
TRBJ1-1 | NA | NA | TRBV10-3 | TGTGCCATCAGTGAGCAAGGGAACACTGAAGCTTTCTTT | CAISEQGNTEAFF
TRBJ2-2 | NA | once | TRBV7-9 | TGTGCCAGCAGCTTAGGGTCCGCGAACACCGGGGAGCTGTTTTTT | CASSLGSANTGELFF
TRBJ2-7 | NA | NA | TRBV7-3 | TGTGCCAGCAGCGCGGACAGCAACAACGAGCAGTACTTC | CASSADSNNEQYF
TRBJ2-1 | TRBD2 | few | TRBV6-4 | TGTGCCAGCAGTGACTCGGGACTAGCGGGACCGGATGAGCAGTTCTTC | CASSDSGLAGPDEQFF
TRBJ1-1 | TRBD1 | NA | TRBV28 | TGTGCCAGCAGTTTTAGTGGGACAGAGAACACTGAAGCTTTCTTT | CASSFSGTENTEAFF
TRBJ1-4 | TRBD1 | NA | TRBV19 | TGTGCCAGTAGTGACGGACAGGGGGGAAATGAAAAACCGTTTTTT | CASSDGQGGNEKPFF
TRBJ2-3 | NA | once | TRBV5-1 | TGCGCCAGCAGACCAATAACCGGGACAAGGACCTCGGTCCGAACAGATACGCAGTATTTT | CASRPITGTRTSVRTDTQYF
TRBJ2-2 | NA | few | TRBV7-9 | TGTGCCAGCAGCCCCCGGACCGGCAGTTTTACCGGGGAGCTGTTTTTT | CASSPRTGSFTGELFF
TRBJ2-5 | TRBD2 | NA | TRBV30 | TGTGCCTGGAGTGCGTCCGGGGGGCAAGAGACCCAGTACTTC | CAWSASGGQETQYF
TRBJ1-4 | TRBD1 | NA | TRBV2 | TGTGCCAGCAGGATGGACAGGGGGGATGAAAAACTGTTTTTT | CASRMDRGDEKLFF
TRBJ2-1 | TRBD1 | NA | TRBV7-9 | TGTGCCAGCAGCTACAGGGGAGAAAGAGGGGAGCAGTTCTTC | CASSYRGERGEQFF
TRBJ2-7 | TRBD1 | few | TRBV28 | TGTGCCAGCAGTGGGACAGCGAGCACCTACGAGCAGTACTTC | CASSGTASTYEQYF
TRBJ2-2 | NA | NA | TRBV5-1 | TGCGCCAGCAGCTTGAATTACGACACCGGGGAGCTGTTTTTT | CASSLNYDTGELFF
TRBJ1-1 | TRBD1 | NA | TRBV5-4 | TGTGCCAGCAGAAGACAGGGGGCTAGTACTGAAGCTTTCTTT | CASRRQGASTEAFF
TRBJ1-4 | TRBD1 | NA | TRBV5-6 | TGTGCCAGCAGCTACCGGGACAGGGAGATGGAAAAACTGTTTTTT | CASSYRDREMEKLFF
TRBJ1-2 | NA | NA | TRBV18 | TGTGCCAGCTCAAGAGCAGATTCCGGGACTTCCTACACCTTC | CASSRADSGTSYTF
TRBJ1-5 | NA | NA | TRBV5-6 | TGTGCCAGCAGCGCAGAGGAAGGCCAGACCTATAGCAATCAGCCCCAGCATTTT | CASSAEEGQTYSNQPQHF
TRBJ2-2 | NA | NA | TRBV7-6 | TGTGCCAGCAGCCCAAACTCGGGAACGCCAGCGGGCAACACCGGGGAGCTGTTTTTT | CASSPNSGTPAGNTGELFF
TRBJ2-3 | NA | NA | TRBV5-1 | TGCGCCAGCAGCTTAGGGCGGATACCCTCGAGCACAGATACGCAGTATTTT | CASSLGRIPSSTDTQYF
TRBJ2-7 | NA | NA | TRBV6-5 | TGTGCCAGCAGTTTTGGGGGGCGCTACGAGCAGTACTTC | CASSFGGRYEQYF
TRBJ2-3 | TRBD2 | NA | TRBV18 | TGTGCCAGCCTTTACAGCGGGAGCCGTACAGATACGCAGTATTTT | CASLYSGSRTDTQYF
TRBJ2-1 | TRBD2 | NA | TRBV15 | TGTGCCACCAGCAGAGGACTAGCGGGGGACAATGAGCAGTTCTTC | CATSRGLAGDNEQFF
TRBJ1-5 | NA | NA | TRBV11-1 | TGTGCCAGCAGCTTAGACGGGAATCAGCCCCAGCATTTT | CASSLDGNQPQHF
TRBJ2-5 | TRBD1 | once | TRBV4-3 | TGCGCCAGCAGCCAAAACAGGGGGGAGACCCAGTACTTC | CASSQNRGETQYF
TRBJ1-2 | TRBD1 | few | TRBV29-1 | TGCAGCGCTGAGACAATACAGGGGGCGCAGGGCTACACCTTC | CSAETIQGAQGYTF
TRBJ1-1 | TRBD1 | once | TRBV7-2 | TGTGCCAGCACCCAACAGGGGCTGGGCACTGAAGCTTTCTTT | CASTQQGLGTEAFF
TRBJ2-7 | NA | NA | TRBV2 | TGTGCCAGCAGTCCAAGTGGGTGGGGCTCCTACGAGCAGTACTTC | CASSPSGWGSYEQYF
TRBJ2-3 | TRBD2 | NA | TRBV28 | TGTGCCAGCAGCCAAACCTCGGCGGGAGCAGATACGCAGTATTTT | CASSQTSAGADTQYF
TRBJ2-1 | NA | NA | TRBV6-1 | TGTGCCAGCGAGGGACACTCCTACAATGAGCAGTTCTTC | CASEGHSYNEQFF
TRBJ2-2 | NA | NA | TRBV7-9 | TGTGCCAGCAGCTCCGGCCCGAACACCGGGGAGCTGTTTTTT | CASSSGPNTGELFF
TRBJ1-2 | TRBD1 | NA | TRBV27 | TGTGCCAGCAGGGAAGAAGGGACAGGGGATGGCTACACCTTC | CASREEGTGDGYTF
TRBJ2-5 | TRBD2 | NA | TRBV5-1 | TGCGCCAGCAGCTTGGCCGCTGGGACTAGTGGGCGGGAGACCCAGTACTTC | CASSLAAGTSGRETQYF
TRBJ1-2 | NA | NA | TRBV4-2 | TGTGCCAGCAGCCAAGAAGGGAACTATGGCTACACCTTC | CASSQEGNYGYTF
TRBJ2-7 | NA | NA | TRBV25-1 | TGTGCCAGCAGTGAATGGCGACAGGCCTCCTACGAGCAGTACTTC | CASSEWRQASYEQYF
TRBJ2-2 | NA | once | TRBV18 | TGTGCCAGCTCACCGCCGGGACTCACCGGGGAGCTGTTTTTT | CASSPPGLTGELFF
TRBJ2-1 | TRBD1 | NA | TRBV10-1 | TGCGCCAGCAGCCGGGACAGAGGCAATGAGCAGTTCTTC | CASSRDRGNEQFF